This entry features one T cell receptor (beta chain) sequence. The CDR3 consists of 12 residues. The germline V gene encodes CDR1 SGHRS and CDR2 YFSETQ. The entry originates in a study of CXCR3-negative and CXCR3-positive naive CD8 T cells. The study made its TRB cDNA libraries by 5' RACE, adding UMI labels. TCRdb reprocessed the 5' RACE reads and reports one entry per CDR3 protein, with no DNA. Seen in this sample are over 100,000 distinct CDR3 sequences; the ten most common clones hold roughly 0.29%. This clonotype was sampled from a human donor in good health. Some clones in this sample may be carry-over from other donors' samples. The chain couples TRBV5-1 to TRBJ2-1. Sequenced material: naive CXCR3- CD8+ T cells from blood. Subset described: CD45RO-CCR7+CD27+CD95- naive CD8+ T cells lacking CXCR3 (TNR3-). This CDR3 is CASSGPYNEQFF. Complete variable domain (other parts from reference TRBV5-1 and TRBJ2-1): KAGVTQTPRYLIKTRGQQVTLSCSPISGHRSVSWYQQTPGQGLQFLFEYFSETQRNKGNFPGRFSGRQFSNSRSEMNVSTLELGDSALYLCASSGPYNEQFFGPGTRLTVL.